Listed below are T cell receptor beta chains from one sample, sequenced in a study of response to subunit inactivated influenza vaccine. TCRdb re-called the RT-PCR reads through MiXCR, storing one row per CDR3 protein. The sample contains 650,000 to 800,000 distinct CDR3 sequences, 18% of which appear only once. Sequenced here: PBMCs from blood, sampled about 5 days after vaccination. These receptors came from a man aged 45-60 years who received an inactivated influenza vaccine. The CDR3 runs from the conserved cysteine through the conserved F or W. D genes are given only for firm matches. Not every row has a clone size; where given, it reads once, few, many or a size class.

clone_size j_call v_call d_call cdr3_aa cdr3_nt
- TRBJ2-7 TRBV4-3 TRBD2 CASSQGLAGQGYEQYF TGCGCCAGCAGCCAAGGACTAGCGGGACAAGGATACGAGCAGTACTTC
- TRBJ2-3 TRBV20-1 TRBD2 CSASPGTSGGGTDTQYF TGCAGTGCTTCTCCCGGGACTAGCGGGGGGGGCACAGATACGCAGTATTTT
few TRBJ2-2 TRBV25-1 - CASSKGTVNTGELFF TGTGCCAGCAGCAAGGGTACAGTGAACACCGGGGAGCTGTTTTTT
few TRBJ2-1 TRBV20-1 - CSARDGTSNYNEQFF TGCAGTGCTAGAGATGGGACATCCAACTACAATGAGCAGTTCTTC
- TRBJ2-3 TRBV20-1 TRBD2 CSATGLAGASLYADTQYF TGCAGTGCTACAGGACTAGCGGGAGCAAGCTTATACGCAGATACGCAGTATTTT
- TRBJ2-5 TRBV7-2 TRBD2 CASSLFRGGGETQYF TGTGCCAGCAGCTTATTTCGGGGGGGTGGAGAGACCCAGTACTTC
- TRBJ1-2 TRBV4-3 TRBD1 CASSLWTGVYGYTF TGCGCCAGCAGCCTGTGGACAGGCGTATATGGCTACACCTTC
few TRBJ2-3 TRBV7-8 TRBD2 CASSLPVAGASSTDTQYF TGTGCCAGCAGCTTACCAGTAGCGGGGGCCTCTAGCACAGATACGCAGTATTTT
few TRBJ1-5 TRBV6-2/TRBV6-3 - CASSYVSGANSNQPQHF TGTGCCAGCAGCTACGTCTCGGGAGCTAATAGCAATCAGCCCCAGCATTTT
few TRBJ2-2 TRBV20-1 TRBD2 CSPEGLAGTGELFF TGCAGTCCCGAAGGGTTAGCGGGGACCGGGGAGCTGTTTTTT
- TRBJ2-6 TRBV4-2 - CASSQGFGSGANVLTF TGTGCCAGCAGCCAAGGGTTCGGCTCTGGGGCCAACGTCCTGACTTTC
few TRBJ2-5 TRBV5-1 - CASTPPGQETQYF TGCGCCAGCACCCCCCCAGGGCAAGAGACCCAGTACTTC
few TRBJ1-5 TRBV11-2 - CASSGGVDQPQHF TGTGCCAGCAGCGGAGGCGTCGATCAGCCCCAGCATTTT
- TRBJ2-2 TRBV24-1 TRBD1 CATSPSAGQENTGELFF TGTGCCACCAGTCCCTCGGCAGGACAGGAAAACACCGGGGAGCTGTTTTTT
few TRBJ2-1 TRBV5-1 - CASSLTRGRDEQFF TGCGCCAGCAGCTTGACGCGGGGGCGGGACGAGCAGTTCTTC
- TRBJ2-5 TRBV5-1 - CASHVFGGEETQYF TGCGCCAGCCACGTCTTTGGGGGAGAAGAGACCCAGTACTTC
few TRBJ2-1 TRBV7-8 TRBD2 CASSLWTSGRDLKLNEQFF TGTGCCAGCAGCTTGTGGACTAGCGGGAGAGACTTAAAACTCAATGAGCAGTTCTTC
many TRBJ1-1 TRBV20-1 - CSAPNEGAEAFF TGCAGTGCCCCAAACGAGGGAGCCGAAGCTTTCTTT
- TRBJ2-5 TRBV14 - CASSRYSPSETQYF TGTGCCAGCTCAAGATACTCCCCTTCGGAGACCCAGTACTTC
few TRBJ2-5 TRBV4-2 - CASSQDERETQYF TGTGCCAGCAGCCAAGATGAGCGGGAGACCCAGTACTTC
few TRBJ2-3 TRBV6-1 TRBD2 CASSAVSAGGMDTQYF TGTGCCAGCAGTGCCGTGTCAGCGGGGGGCATGGATACGCAGTATTTT
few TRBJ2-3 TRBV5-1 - CASSPGPPPDTQYF TGCGCCAGCAGCCCGGGACCACCTCCAGATACGCAGTATTTT
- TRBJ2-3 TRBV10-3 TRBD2 CAINPGGISTDTQYF TGTGCCATCAATCCGGGAGGGATTAGCACAGATACGCAGTATTTT
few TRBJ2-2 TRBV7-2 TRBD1 CASSAAGTANTGELFF TGTGCCAGCAGCGCAGCCGGGACAGCGAACACCGGGGAGCTGTTTTTT
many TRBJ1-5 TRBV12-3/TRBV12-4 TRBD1 CASSLSQGAQPQHF TGTGCCAGCAGTTTAAGCCAGGGGGCCCAGCCCCAGCATTTT
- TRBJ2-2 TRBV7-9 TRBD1 CASSADRYTGELFF TGTGCCAGCAGCGCGGACAGGTACACCGGGGAGCTGTTTTTT
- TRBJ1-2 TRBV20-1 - CSAPHYGYTF TGCAGTGCTCCACACTATGGCTACACCTTC
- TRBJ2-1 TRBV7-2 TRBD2 CASSRTSGSENEQFF TGTGCCAGCAGCCGGACTAGCGGGAGCGAAAATGAGCAGTTCTTC
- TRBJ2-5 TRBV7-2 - CASSLVGGQDTQYF TGTGCCAGCAGCTTAGTGGGCGGCCAAGATACCCAGTACTTC
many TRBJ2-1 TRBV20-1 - CSARDPGTHSYNEQFF TGCAGTGCTAGAGATCCCGGGACTCACTCCTACAATGAGCAGTTCTTC
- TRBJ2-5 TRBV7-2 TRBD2 CASSFLGGGQETQYF TGTGCCAGCAGCTTTCTGGGGGGGGGCCAAGAGACCCAGTACTTC
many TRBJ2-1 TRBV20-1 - CSARALGGGDNEQFF TGCAGTGCTAGGGCGTTAGGGGGGGGGGACAATGAGCAGTTCTTC